A single sample is the source of the 2 T cell receptor beta chains below, sequenced in a study of T cells expressing NK-cell markers. TCRdb processed the 5' RACE reads again and assigns one entry to each CDR3 protein, with no DNA. This sample contains 140,000 to 150,000 distinct CDR3 sequences. The specimen sequenced was blood T cells: a sorted CD56 or NKG2C T cell subset, CD4+ or CD8+ T cells, or bulk PBMC T cells (not recorded which). The receptor set was obtained from a man between 18 and 35 years old in good health.

CDR3 amino acids: CSARDAASGSNEQFF. The chain uses TRBV20-1 and TRBJ2-1; TCRdb gives TRBD2 as the D gene, but with no DNA this cannot be confirmed. Germline V gene lookup returns CDR1 DFQATT and CDR2 SNEGSKA (reference sequence). The CDR3 spans 15 residues.

The V and J genes are TRBV29-1 and TRBJ2-3. CDR1 SQVTM and CDR2 ANQGSEA come from the germline V gene. CDR3 length: 14 residues. The CDR3 spells CSVAVGFGTDTQYF.